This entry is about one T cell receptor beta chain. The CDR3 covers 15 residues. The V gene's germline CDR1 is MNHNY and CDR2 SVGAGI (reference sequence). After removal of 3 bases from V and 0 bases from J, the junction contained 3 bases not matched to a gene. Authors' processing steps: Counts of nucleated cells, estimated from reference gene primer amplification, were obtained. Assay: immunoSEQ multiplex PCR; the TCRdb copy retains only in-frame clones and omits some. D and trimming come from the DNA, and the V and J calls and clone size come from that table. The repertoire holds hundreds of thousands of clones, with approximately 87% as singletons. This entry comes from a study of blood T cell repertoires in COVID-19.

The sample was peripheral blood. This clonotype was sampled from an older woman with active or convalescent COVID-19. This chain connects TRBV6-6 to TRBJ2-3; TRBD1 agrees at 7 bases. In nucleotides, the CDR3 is TGTGCCAGCAGTTATGGGACAGAAAGCACAGATACGCAGTATTTT. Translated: CASSYGTESTDTQYF.